This T cell receptor (beta chain) was recovered during a study of blood T cell repertoires in COVID-19. The protocol was immunoSEQ multiplex PCR, while the TCRdb copy is restricted to in-frame clones and leaves out a portion. The profile shows fewer than 300,000 clones, roughly 88% of them singletons. The clonotype was recovered from a human donor with COVID-19, enrolled during active disease. The donor label of this sample is uncertain. The sample was peripheral blood.

The CDR3 sequence is CASSFSVRSGTDTQYF. In DNA, the CDR3 is TGTGCCAGCAGCTTTAGCGTGCGGTCGGGCACAGATACGCAGTATTTT. This chain links TRBV7-2 with TRBJ2-3; TRBD2 might be the D (5 bases). This CDR3 has 16 residues. Germline-derived CDR1 and CDR2 are SGHTA and FQGNSA. Trimming cost V 3 bases and J 1 base, with 14 bases left between them.